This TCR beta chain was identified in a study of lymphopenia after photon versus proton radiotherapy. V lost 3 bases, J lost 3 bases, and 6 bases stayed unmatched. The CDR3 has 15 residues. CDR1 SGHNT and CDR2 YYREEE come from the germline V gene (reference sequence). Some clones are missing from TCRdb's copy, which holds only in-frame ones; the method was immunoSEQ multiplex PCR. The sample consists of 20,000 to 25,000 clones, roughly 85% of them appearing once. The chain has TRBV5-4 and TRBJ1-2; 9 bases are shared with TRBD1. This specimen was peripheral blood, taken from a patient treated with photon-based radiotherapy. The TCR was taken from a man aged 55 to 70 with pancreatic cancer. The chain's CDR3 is CASSWDRADHYGYTF. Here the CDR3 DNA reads TGTGCCAGCAGCTGGGACAGGGCCGATCACTATGGCTACACCTTC.